Listed below are T cell receptor beta chains from one sample, sequenced in a study of T-cell reconstitution after alpha-beta-depleted transplantation in children. Each CDR3 protein gets one entry after TCRdb re-called the PCR reads with MiXCR. The top ten clones hold 4.5% to 7% of a sample with 440,000 or so distinct CDR3 sequences, under 13% of them seen once. The sample consisted of PBMCs from the stem cell graft donor, taken from the stem cell graft. The receptors were sampled from a human donor who donated a stem cell graft to a child with acute myeloid leukemia. The CDR3 runs from the conserved cysteine through the conserved F or W. Fields, in order: CDR3 length, J gene, D gene, V gene, clone size, CDR3 protein, CDR3 DNA. D genes are given only for firm matches. The listing skips clone size in some rows; elsewhere it reads once, few, many or a size class.

>18|TRBJ1-2|.|TRBV7-8|few
CASSPRGGGGGANYGYTF
TGTGCCAGCAGCCCCCGAGGGGGGGGCGGGGGAGCTAACTATGGCTACACCTTC
>14|TRBJ2-2|.|TRBV5-5|many
CASSFAGNTGELFF
TGTGCCAGCAGCTTTGCCGGGAACACCGGGGAGCTGTTTTTT
>14|TRBJ1-1|TRBD1|TRBV5-1|.
CASSQGQMNTEAFF
TGCGCCAGCAGCCAGGGACAGATGAACACTGAAGCTTTCTTT
>17|TRBJ2-1|TRBD2|TRBV20-1|few
CSAPGLVRGRSYNEQFF
TGCAGTGCACCGGGACTAGTCCGGGGGAGGTCCTACAATGAGCAGTTCTTC
>19|TRBJ2-5|.|TRBV7-8|.
CASSSPFHISSRTEETQYF
TGTGCCAGCAGCTCACCATTCCACATTAGCTCGAGGACTGAAGAGACCCAGTACTTC
>13|TRBJ2-3|.|TRBV20-1|.
CSARLGQVDTQYF
TGCAGTGCTAGGCTCGGGCAGGTTGATACGCAGTATTTT
>15|TRBJ1-2|TRBD1|TRBV10-3|few
CAISESGDRGSGYTF
TGTGCCATCAGTGAGTCCGGGGACAGGGGTAGTGGCTACACCTTC
>17|TRBJ2-3|.|TRBV4-1|few
CASSQDLREQVTDTQYF
TGCGCCAGCAGCCAAGATCTTAGGGAACAGGTGACAGATACGCAGTATTTT
>15|TRBJ1-1|.|TRBV3-1|.
CASSLASGRETEAFF
TGTGCCAGCAGCCTCGCTTCAGGGAGGGAAACTGAAGCTTTCTTT
>16|TRBJ2-5|TRBD2|TRBV7-2|.
CASSLEGLAGGETQYF
TGTGCCAGCAGCTTAGAGGGACTAGCGGGGGGGGAGACCCAGTACTTC
>17|TRBJ1-4|.|TRBV4-3|.
CASSQGRGEWLEEKLFF
TGCGCCAGCAGCCAAGGTCGTGGGGAGTGGTTAGAAGAAAAACTGTTTTTT
>14|TRBJ2-5|.|TRBV7-9|.
CASSPDRTVETQYF
TGTGCCAGCAGCCCCGACAGGACAGTAGAGACCCAGTACTTC
>15|TRBJ2-1|TRBD2|TRBV5-5|many
CASSFLFAGEGRQFF
TGTGCCAGCAGCTTTCTTTTTGCGGGAGAGGGGAGGCAGTTCTTC
>15|TRBJ2-2|.|TRBV29-1|few
CSVEYGGVNTGELFF
TGCAGCGTTGAATACGGTGGGGTCAACACCGGGGAGCTGTTTTTT
>16|TRBJ2-5|TRBD1|TRBV14|few
CASSLRTGGVGETQYF
TGTGCCAGCAGCCTTCGGACAGGGGGCGTCGGAGAGACCCAGTACTTC
>15|TRBJ2-1|.|TRBV5-1|once
CASSGGTLPPNEQFF
TGCGCCAGCAGCGGAGGTACCCTACCCCCCAATGAGCAGTTCTTC
>16|TRBJ2-3|TRBD2|TRBV7-8|.
CASSPRVAGYPDTQYF
TGTGCCAGCAGCCCCCGAGTAGCGGGGTATCCAGATACGCAGTATTTT
>13|TRBJ2-5|.|TRBV6-2/TRBV6-3|many
CASSYSKFETQYF
TGTGCCAGCAGTTACTCCAAGTTTGAGACCCAGTACTTC
>12|TRBJ2-1|.|TRBV15|.
CATSNMDNEQFF
TGTGCCACCAGCAATATGGACAATGAGCAGTTCTTC
>16|TRBJ1-1|.|TRBV5-1|.
CASSPPRGGRNTEAFF
TGCGCCAGCAGCCCGCCGCGGGGCGGTAGGAACACTGAAGCTTTCTTT
>10|TRBJ1-1|.|TRBV12-3/TRBV12-4|.
CSSGGTEAFF
TGTTCCAGCGGGGGGACTGAAGCTTTCTTT
>14|TRBJ1-4|.|TRBV20-1|many
CSASSGTDNEKLFF
TGCAGTGCTAGTTCCGGGACGGATAATGAAAAACTGTTTTTT
>12|TRBJ2-3|.|TRBV20-1|many
CSARGSRDTQYF
TGCAGTGCTAGAGGTTCCCGAGATACGCAGTATTTT
>16|TRBJ1-5|.|TRBV20-1|many
CSATPVEGDSNQPQHF
TGCAGTGCTACGCCTGTTGAGGGAGATAGCAATCAGCCCCAGCATTTT
>14|TRBJ2-3|.|TRBV6-1|few
CASSAREGTDTQYF
TGTGCCAGCAGTGCCCGGGAAGGCACAGATACGCAGTATTTT
>16|TRBJ1-1|.|TRBV6-2/TRBV6-3|few
CASSYPPDGLNTEAFF
TGTGCCAGCAGTTACCCCCCAGACGGCTTGAACACTGAAGCTTTCTTT
>14|TRBJ2-5|.|TRBV5-1|few
CASSHTEDQETQYF
TGCGCCAGCAGCCATACAGAAGACCAAGAGACCCAGTACTTC
>14|TRBJ2-7|TRBD1|TRBV5-1|.
CASKQGSSSYEQYF
TGCGCCAGCAAACAGGGGTCGAGCTCCTACGAGCAGTACTTC
>15|TRBJ1-2|.|TRBV20-1|.
CSASSGSRVIDGYTF
TGCAGTGCTAGTTCAGGGTCGAGGGTAATAGACGGCTACACCTTC
>14|TRBJ1-1|.|TRBV6-1|.
CASSEASLGVEAFF
TGTGCCAGCAGTGAAGCGTCTCTGGGGGTCGAAGCTTTCTTT
>17|TRBJ2-6|.|TRBV15|.
CATSRDTGSSGANVLTF
TGTGCCACCAGCAGAGATACGGGGAGCTCTGGGGCCAACGTCCTGACTTTC
>14|TRBJ2-7|TRBD1|TRBV20-1|few
CSASTGTDTYEQYF
TGCAGTGCTTCCACCGGGACAGACACCTACGAGCAGTACTTC
>16|TRBJ2-3|.|TRBV7-3|.
CASSLTLASSTDTQYF
TGTGCCAGCAGCTTAACCCTAGCGTCTAGCACAGATACGCAGTATTTT
>16|TRBJ1-4|.|TRBV4-1|.
CASSQDSPGQREKLFF
TGCGCCAGCAGCCAAGATTCCCCTGGACAGCGTGAAAAACTGTTTTTT
>14|TRBJ2-6|.|TRBV29-1|.
CSVESSTGANVLTF
TGCAGCGTTGAATCGAGTACTGGGGCCAACGTCCTGACTTTC
>16|TRBJ2-4|.|TRBV10-3|few
CAISGGDSSAKNIQYF
TGTGCCATCAGTGGGGGGGACAGTTCAGCCAAAAACATTCAGTACTTC
>13|TRBJ1-1|.|TRBV6-2/TRBV6-3|many
CASSYRGGTEAFF
TGTGCCAGCAGTTACAGGGGAGGCACTGAAGCTTTCTTT
>14|TRBJ2-5|.|TRBV6-1|few
CASRRDPAQETQYF
TGTGCCAGCAGGAGGGACCCCGCCCAAGAGACCCAGTACTTC
>15|TRBJ1-6|.|TRBV4-2|.
CASSQDARGWSPLHF
TGTGCCAGCAGCCAAGATGCCCGGGGTTGGTCACCCCTCCACTTT
>18|TRBJ2-2|.|TRBV12-3/TRBV12-4|.
CASSPHGVAGWVTGELFF
TGTGCCAGCAGCCCCCACGGGGTTGCAGGGTGGGTCACCGGGGAGCTGTTTTTT
>14|TRBJ2-1|TRBD2|TRBV29-1|few
CSVTSGSLYNEQFF
TGCAGCGTTACTAGCGGGAGCCTATACAATGAGCAGTTCTTC
>17|TRBJ2-5|TRBD2|TRBV11-2|.
CASSLVPGGGAWETQYF
TGTGCCAGCAGCTTAGTCCCGGGCGGGGGGGCCTGGGAGACCCAGTACTTC
>17|TRBJ2-7|.|TRBV15|few
CATSRDEWGRSSYEQYF
TGTGCCACCAGCAGAGACGAGTGGGGGAGAAGCTCCTACGAGCAGTACTTC
>16|TRBJ1-3|TRBD1|TRBV4-2|few
CASSQDYRGLGNTIYF
TGTGCCAGCAGCCAAGACTACAGGGGGCTTGGAAACACCATATATTTT
>14|TRBJ2-4|.|TRBV5-4|few
CASSRSQGENIQYF
TGTGCCAGCAGCCGGAGTCAGGGAGAAAACATTCAGTACTTC
>16|TRBJ2-1|.|TRBV15|.
CATSRGGQPRSNEQFF
TGTGCCACCAGCAGAGGGGGACAACCTCGGAGCAATGAGCAGTTCTTC
>14|TRBJ2-3|TRBD1|TRBV20-1|.
CSAPTGASTDTQYF
TGCAGTGCTCCGACAGGGGCCAGCACAGATACGCAGTATTTT
>13|TRBJ2-3|.|TRBV7-2|many
CASSPRLTDTQYF
TGTGCCAGCAGCCCGCGACTAACAGATACGCAGTATTTT